These 28 T cell receptor beta chains were sequenced from one sample in a study of patients and donors after allogeneic stem cell transplantation. TCRdb re-analysed the RT-PCR reads in MiXCR, keeping a single row per CDR3 protein. The table includes a few hundred thousand distinct CDR3 sequences, around two fifths detected once. Specimen: blood, either unsorted or a sorted T cell fraction (not recorded which). Every receptor here comes from a human donor who was either an allogeneic HSCT recipient or a stem cell or donor lymphocyte infusion donor (not recorded which). It is not recorded whose cells these are; they may come from a transplant donor.

The rearrangement uses TRBV4-1 and TRBJ2-5; D not resolved. The germline V gene encodes CDR1 MGHRA and CDR2 YSYEKL. The CDR3 consists of 13 residues. Trimming took 3 bases from V and 5 from J, leaving 10 bases between them. This CDR3 is CASSHAIGETQYF. The CDR3 region has the DNA TGCGCCAGCAGCCATGCTATCGGGGAGACCCAGTACTTC.

CDR3: CASSLRLDEQFF. The DNA for the CDR3 is TGTGCCAGCAGCTTAAGGTTGGATGAGCAGTTCTTC. The chain couples TRBV7-2 to TRBJ2-1; no firm D call. CDR3 size: 12 residues. Trimming pared 2 bases from V and 8 bases from J, leaving 7 bases between. The germline V gene encodes CDR1 SGHTA and CDR2 FQGNSA.

This chain links TRBV29-1 with TRBJ1-4; the D gene is possibly TRBD1 (6 bases). The CDR3 totals 13 residues. Germline V gives CDR1 SQVTM, CDR2 ANQGSEA. V was cut by 4 bases and J by 4 bases, with 10 bases left in between. The CDR3 DNA reads TGCAGCGTTGGCCCAGGGGTTAATGAAAAACTGTTTTTT. Translating gives CSVGPGVNEKLFF.

This clonotype was observed a few times. The chain recombines TRBV27 with TRBJ1-4; D gene ambiguous. V dropped 6 bases and J dropped 1 base, with 6 bases sitting between them. The CDR3 is 13 residues long. In germline, CDR1 is MNHEY, CDR2 SMNVEV (reference sequence). In DNA form, the CDR3 reads TGTGCCAGCAGATACGGAACTAATGAAAAACTGTTTTTT. It encodes CASRYGTNEKLFF.

This clonotype was detected a few times. The genes are TRBV7-6 and TRBJ2-3, with D possibly called TRBD1 or TRBD2 (6 bases each). Germline CDR1 reads SGHVS; CDR2 reads FNYEAQ. The ends were cut back, 3 bases at V and 6 bases at J, with 13 bases in the middle. The CDR3 spans 14 residues. CDR3 loop: CASSFPGARDTQYF. The CDR3, as DNA: TGTGCCAGCAGCTTTCCGGGGGCCAGGGATACGCAGTATTTT.

The chain couples TRBV28 to TRBJ1-2, with a tentative D call TRBD1 (5 bases). This CDR3 region has 12 residues. Trimming left V 1 base short and J 7 bases short, with 7 bases between. Germline V gene data show CDR1 as MDHEN and CDR2 as SYDVKM. Here the CDR3 DNA reads TGTGCCAGCAGTTTATTGCAGGGTGGCTACACCTTC. Amino acid sequence: CASSLLQGGYTF.

The genes are TRBV5-6 and TRBJ1-4; 7 nucleotides match TRBD1. V trimming: 0 bases; J trimming: 3 bases; junction bases outside the gene matches: 8. Germline CDR1 SGHDT, CDR2 YYEEEE. The CDR3 spans 17 residues. CDR3 in amino acids: CASSLEGGLPANEKLFF. The CDR3 DNA sequence: TGTGCCAGCAGCTTGGAAGGGGGCTTACCTGCTAATGAAAAACTGTTTTTT.

The V and J genes are TRBV3-1 and TRBJ1-6, with 11 nucleotides matching TRBD1. This CDR3 region has 18 residues. The trim removed 1 base at V and 7 bases at J, leaving 9 bases unmatched. CDR1 and CDR2 from the germline V gene are LGHDT and YNNKEL (reference sequence). The CDR3 spells CASSQVAGTGGPNSPLHF. In DNA, the CDR3 is TGTGCCAGCAGCCAAGTGGCCGGGACAGGGGGTCCCAATTCACCCCTCCACTTT.

The V call is TRBV12-3 or TRBV12-4, the J call TRBJ2-1, with 8 bases that match TRBD2. The CDR3 contains 16 residues. The J segment lost 0 bases and the V segment lost 3 bases, leaving 4 bases of the junction unmatched. CDR3 sequence reads: CASSFTSGRSYNEQFF. For the CDR3, the DNA is TGTGCCAGCAGTTTTACTAGCGGCCGCTCCTACAATGAGCAGTTCTTC.

This clonotype has just a few counts. This sequence joins TRBV20-1 and TRBJ1-1; D is ambiguous. The germline gives CDR1 DFQATT, CDR2 SNEGSKA (reference sequence). V was pared by 0 bases and J by 6 bases, with 17 bases between. This CDR3 spans 15 amino acids. CDR3 residues: CSAREDYKGHPEAFF. In DNA form, the CDR3 reads TGCAGTGCTAGAGAGGACTACAAAGGTCATCCTGAAGCTTTCTTT.

The CDR3 coding sequence is TGTGCCAGCAGTTTAGGTCTAAAACTGTTTTTT. It encodes CASSLGLKLFF. V gene TRBV12-3 or TRBV12-4 combines with J gene TRBJ1-4; D remains unclear. V lost 1 base and J 10 bases, leaving 4 bases between the germline ends. The CDR3 extends over 11 amino acids.

The V gene is TRBV28, the J gene TRBJ1-4; 7 bases are a match to TRBD1. Germline loops: CDR1 MDHEN, CDR2 SYDVKM. The trim removed 6 bases at V and 6 bases at J, leaving 7 bases unmatched. This CDR3 comprises 14 residues. The CDR3 region is CASSRPQGDEKLFF. The CDR3 region has the DNA TGTGCCAGCAGCCGCCCCCAGGGGGATGAAAAACTGTTTTTT.

In its sample, this clonotype was seen once. As the CDR3 is not closed by the conserved phenylalanine or tryptophan, this likely results from a read error. The CDR3 nucleotides read TGTGCCAGCTCACCAATGACAGGAACTAATGAAAAACTGTTTTTG. It specifies CASSPMTGTNEKLFL. This rearrangement joins TRBV18 to TRBJ1-4, with D tentatively TRBD1 (6 bases). The germline V gene encodes CDR1 KGHSH and CDR2 LQKENI. This CDR3 spans 15 amino acids. Trimming pared 2 bases from V and 1 base from J, leaving 8 bases between.

This clonotype has just a few counts. The chain carries TRBV29-1 and TRBJ1-1, with a weak D call TRBD1 (5 bases). The V and J ends lost 6 bases and 4 bases respectively, with 18 bases between them. This CDR3 spans 14 amino acids. The germline V gene has CDR1 SQVTM and CDR2 ANQGSEA. The CDR3 is CSVLKVGAGTEAFF. For the CDR3, the DNA is TGCAGCGTCTTGAAGGTTGGGGCAGGCACTGAAGCTTTCTTT.

This chain uses TRBV10-3 with TRBJ2-1, with D maybe TRBD2 (6 bases). The ends were cut back, 3 bases at V and 8 bases at J, with 14 bases in the middle. CDR1 and CDR2 from the germline V gene are ENHRY and SYGVKD. This CDR3 has 14 amino acids. Written as DNA, the CDR3 is TGTGCCATCAGTGATAGGGGCGGGATGTATGAGCAGTTCTTC. This sequence encodes CAISDRGGMYEQFF.

V and J are TRBV11-2 and TRBJ1-1, with a weak D call TRBD1 (6 bases). The V end lost 5 bases, the J end lost 4 bases, and 17 bases lay between the germline ends. This CDR3 spans 15 amino acids. Per germline, CDR1 SGHAT and CDR2 FQNNGV. CDR3 sequence: CASSPRGTPGTEAFF. The CDR3 DNA reads TGTGCCAGCAGCCCTAGGGGGACCCCGGGCACTGAAGCTTTCTTT.

V is TRBV9 and J is TRBJ2-7, with D possibly TRBD1 on 5 matching bases. Trimming pared 1 base from V and 2 bases from J, leaving 13 bases between. Per the germline V gene, CDR1 is SGDLS and CDR2 is YYNGEE. This CDR3 is built from 15 residues. CDR3 residues: CASSVYPDIPYEQYF. The CDR3 coding sequence is TGTGCCAGCAGCGTATATCCGGACATACCCTACGAGCAGTACTTC.

This clonotype appeared a few times. V is TRBV7-8 and J is TRBJ1-6, with 9 bases that match TRBD1. Trimming took 5 bases from V and 1 from J; bases not matched to a gene: 6. CDR1 SGHVS and CDR2 FQNEAQ come from the germline V gene. The CDR3 loop spans 17 amino acids. This CDR3 reads CASSARTGDSYNSPLHF. In DNA, the CDR3 is TGTGCCAGCAGCGCCCGGACAGGGGATTCCTATAATTCACCCCTCCACTTT.

This clonotype has only one observation. The genes are TRBV5-1 and TRBJ2-7; perhaps TRBD1 as D (6 bases). The CDR3 has 17 amino acids. Germline V CDR1 and CDR2: SGHRS, YFSETQ. V was cut by 4 bases and J by 0 bases, with 20 bases left in between. The CDR3: CASSPLWTDPSSYEQYF. The CDR3 region has the DNA TGCGCCAGCAGCCCCCTGTGGACAGACCCTAGCTCCTACGAGCAGTACTTC.

The chain recombines TRBV7-9 with TRBJ1-1; possible D gene TRBD1, 6 bases. CDR3 size: 14 residues. The V end was cut by 3 bases, the J end by 5 bases, with 13 bases between. The V gene's germline CDR1 is SEHNR and CDR2 FQNEAQ (reference sequence). The DNA of the CDR3 is TGTGCCAGCAGCTTTTCCAGGGGAGGGACTGAAGCTTTCTTT. It is translated as CASSFSRGGTEAFF.

The chain recombines TRBV12-3 or TRBV12-4 with TRBJ1-5, with 7 positions matching TRBD1. Trimming cost V 6 bases and J 2 bases; bases outside gene matches: 7. The CDR3 extends over 15 amino acids. In nucleotides, the CDR3 is TGTGCCAGCAGCCCGACAGGGAGAGGCAATCAGCCCCAGCATTTT. Translating gives CASSPTGRGNQPQHF.

V and J are TRBV12-3 or TRBV12-4 and TRBJ1-5, with 11 bases matching TRBD1. J lost 6 bases, V lost 3 bases, and 10 bases had no gene match. This CDR3 is built from 17 residues. CDR3 DNA sequence: TGTGCCAGCAGTTTTCGGTTCGGACAGGGGGCGGCTCAGCCCCAGCATTTT. As protein: CASSFRFGQGAAQPQHF.

The J gene is TRBJ2-7, the V gene TRBV7-6; no definite D call. Trimming took 5 bases from V and 4 from J, leaving 9 bases between them. Germline values: CDR1 SGHVS, CDR2 FNYEAQ. This CDR3 is 12 amino acids long. CDR3 protein: CASSRRGYEQYF. CDR3 bases: TGTGCCAGCAGCCGACGTGGATACGAGCAGTACTTC.

The J gene is TRBJ2-7, the V gene TRBV27; 10 bases fit TRBD2. CDR3 size: 14 residues. Germline-derived CDR1 and CDR2 are MNHEY and SMNVEV (reference sequence). V gave up 3 bases and J gave up 4 bases; unmatched junction bases: 3. CDR3 in amino acids: CASSFQRGGYEQYF. In DNA form, the CDR3 reads TGTGCCAGCAGTTTCCAGCGGGGGGGATACGAGCAGTACTTC.

The chain joins TRBV6-2 or TRBV6-3 to TRBJ1-5; 8 nucleotides align to TRBD1. Germline loops: CDR1 MNHEY, CDR2 SVGEGT. V trimming: 5 bases; J trimming: 6 bases; junction bases outside the gene matches: 3. The CDR3 runs 13 residues. In DNA, the CDR3 is TGTGCCAGCAGTCAGGGGGCCAGTCAGCCCCAGCATTTT. Translation: CASSQGASQPQHF.

In this sample, this clonotype turned up a few times. The chain links TRBV29-1 to TRBJ1-1; D gene uncertain. V lost 4 bases to trimming and J lost 0 bases, with 9 bases between them. CDR1 SQVTM and CDR2 ANQGSEA come from the germline V gene. The CDR3 runs to 13 residues. DNA for the CDR3: TGCAGCGTTGGTGGGCAGTTGAACACTGAAGCTTTCTTT. It is translated as CSVGGQLNTEAFF.

The chain has TRBV7-8 and TRBJ1-6; 7 nucleotides agree with TRBD1. The CDR3 contains 15 residues. Germline V gives CDR1 SGHVS, CDR2 FQNEAQ. V was clipped by 2 bases and J by 6 bases; unmatched bases: 4. CDR3 region: CASSLNRGRNSPLHF. The CDR3 DNA follows: TGTGCCAGCAGCTTAAACAGGGGTCGTAATTCACCCCTCCACTTT.

The chain employs TRBV4-2 and TRBJ1-6, with 8 bases aligning to TRBD1. The CDR3 sequence is 19 residues long. The germline V gene has CDR1 LGHNA and CDR2 YNFKEQ. After removal of 0 bases from V and 0 bases from J, the junction contained 7 bases not matched to a gene. CDR3 loop: CASSQDGAGGFSYNSPLHF. The CDR3 nucleotides are TGTGCCAGCAGCCAAGATGGTGCAGGGGGCTTCTCCTATAATTCACCCCTCCACTTT.